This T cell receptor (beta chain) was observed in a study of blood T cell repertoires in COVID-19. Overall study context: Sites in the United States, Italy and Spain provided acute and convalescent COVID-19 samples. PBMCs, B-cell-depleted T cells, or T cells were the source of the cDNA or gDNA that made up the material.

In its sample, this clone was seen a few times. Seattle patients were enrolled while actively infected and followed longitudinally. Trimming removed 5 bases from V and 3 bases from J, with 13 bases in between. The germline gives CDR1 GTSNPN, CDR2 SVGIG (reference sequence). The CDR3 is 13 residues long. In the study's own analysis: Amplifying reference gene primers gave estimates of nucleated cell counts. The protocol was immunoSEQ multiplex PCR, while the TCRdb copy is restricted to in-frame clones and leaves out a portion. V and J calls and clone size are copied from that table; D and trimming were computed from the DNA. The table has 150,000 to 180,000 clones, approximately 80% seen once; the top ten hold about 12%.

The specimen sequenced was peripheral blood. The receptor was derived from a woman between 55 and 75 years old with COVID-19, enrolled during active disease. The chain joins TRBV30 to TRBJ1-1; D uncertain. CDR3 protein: CAWSEASHTEAFF. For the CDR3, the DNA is TGTGCCTGGTCGGAGGCCAGTCACACTGAAGCTTTCTTT.